This T cell receptor beta chain came from a study of blood T cell repertoires in COVID-19. The protocol was immunoSEQ multiplex PCR, while the TCRdb copy is restricted to in-frame clones and leaves out a portion. The sample records roughly 350,000 clones, more than 70% being singletons. With 3 bases removed from V and 3 bases from J, the gap between germline ends came to 8 bases. Germline-derived CDR1 and CDR2 are LNHDA and SQIVND (reference sequence). CDR3 length: 14 amino acids. Source material: peripheral blood. The TCR comes from a woman in her 70s with COVID-19, enrolled during active disease. The J gene is TRBJ2-2, the V gene TRBV19; D call uncertain. The CDR3 loop is CASSMVSYTGELFF. CDR3 sequence (DNA): TGTGCCAGTAGTATGGTGAGCTACACCGGGGAGCTGTTTTTT.